This TCR beta chain was captured in a study of CD8 T cells in Susac syndrome. Germline trimming cut 4 bases from V and 0 bases from J; bases unmatched to any gene: 12. The CDR3 has 19 amino acids. In germline, CDR1 is PRHDT, CDR2 FYEKMQ (reference sequence). Sequencing of TCR beta was carried out in blood CD8+ and CD4+ T cells. The healthy controls were matched to patients by age and sex. After extraction with the RNeasy kit, 0.5 to 1 ug of the RNA was reverse transcribed using random hexamers. TCR beta CDR3 was amplified by immunoSEQ covering 54 Vbeta and 13 Jbeta. A single record per CDR3 protein comes from TCRdb applying MiXCR to the immunoSEQ multiplex PCR reads. Altogether roughly 120,000 distinct CDR3 sequences are present, approximately 96% being singletons, with the ten largest covering approximately 0.093%.

The chain employs TRBV13 and TRBJ2-3, with 11 nucleotides matching TRBD2. The material sequenced was CD4+ T cells from PBMCs. The sequence was collected from a human donor in good health. The CDR3 coding sequence is TGTGCCAGCAGCTCACTAATACCGCGGACTAGCGGGAGCACAGATACGCAGTATTTT. It yields the protein CASSSLIPRTSGSTDTQYF.